This T cell receptor (beta chain) derives from a study of beta chain features in type 1 diabetes. Concerning this clone itself: Its antigen is unidentified.

Expressed TCRB transcripts were sequenced because the entire RNA isolate underwent reverse transcription. Assay: immunoSEQ multiplex PCR; the TCRdb copy retains only in-frame clones and omits some. In the table there are 680,000 or so clones, around a sixth of which are singletons. The germline V gene encodes CDR1 LGHNA and CDR2 YSLEER. The V end lost 0 bases, the J end lost 0 bases, and 11 bases lay between the germline ends. CDR3 length: 16 residues. Broader study findings: TCRB CDR3 length was moderately but significantly reduced in all four CD4+ subsets of Type 1 diabetes patients. The question of HLA type influencing TCRB rearrangement was one that remained unresolved here.

Each donor gave one heparinised blood draw averaging around 120 mL. Each of the CD4+ naive, central memory, regulatory and stem cell-like memory populations was sorted via CD45RO/CCR7/CD25/CD127/CD95/CD27. The receptor was isolated from a man aged 18 to 29 in good health. Sample: naive CD4+ T cells from blood. The V gene is TRBV4-3, the J gene TRBJ1-2; a possible D gene is TRBD1 (6 bases). The CDR3 region is CASSQDRTGTNYGYTF. The CDR3 DNA is TGCGCCAGCAGCCAAGATCGCACAGGGACTAACTATGGCTACACCTTC.